This TCR beta chain emerged from a study of cytomegalovirus exposure and HLA in healthy donors. The study, taken as a whole, reports: Analysis was carried out at a later point, and it linked a missense DCLRE1C variant to TCR beta V- and J-gene trimming.

The CDR3 loop spans 12 amino acids. The V end lost 4 bases, the J end lost 3 bases, and 8 bases lay between the germline ends. CDR1 and CDR2 (germline): SGDLS, YYNGEE. PCR employed 60 Vbeta and 13 Jbeta primers. Profiling relied on immunoSEQ multiplex PCR, and the TCRdb table lists in-frame clones only, not all of them. The repertoire holds 150,000 to 200,000 clones, about 82% seen once, with 2% to 2.5% in the top ten. Comments on this clone: Its antigen is undetermined.

The TCR originated in a woman aged 45 to 65 in good health and CMV-seronegative. Source material: PBMCs. The V call is TRBV9, the J call TRBJ2-7; D gene uncertain. The CDR3: CASSLRDYEQYF. Here the CDR3 DNA reads TGTGCCAGCAGCTTACGCGACTACGAGCAGTACTTC.